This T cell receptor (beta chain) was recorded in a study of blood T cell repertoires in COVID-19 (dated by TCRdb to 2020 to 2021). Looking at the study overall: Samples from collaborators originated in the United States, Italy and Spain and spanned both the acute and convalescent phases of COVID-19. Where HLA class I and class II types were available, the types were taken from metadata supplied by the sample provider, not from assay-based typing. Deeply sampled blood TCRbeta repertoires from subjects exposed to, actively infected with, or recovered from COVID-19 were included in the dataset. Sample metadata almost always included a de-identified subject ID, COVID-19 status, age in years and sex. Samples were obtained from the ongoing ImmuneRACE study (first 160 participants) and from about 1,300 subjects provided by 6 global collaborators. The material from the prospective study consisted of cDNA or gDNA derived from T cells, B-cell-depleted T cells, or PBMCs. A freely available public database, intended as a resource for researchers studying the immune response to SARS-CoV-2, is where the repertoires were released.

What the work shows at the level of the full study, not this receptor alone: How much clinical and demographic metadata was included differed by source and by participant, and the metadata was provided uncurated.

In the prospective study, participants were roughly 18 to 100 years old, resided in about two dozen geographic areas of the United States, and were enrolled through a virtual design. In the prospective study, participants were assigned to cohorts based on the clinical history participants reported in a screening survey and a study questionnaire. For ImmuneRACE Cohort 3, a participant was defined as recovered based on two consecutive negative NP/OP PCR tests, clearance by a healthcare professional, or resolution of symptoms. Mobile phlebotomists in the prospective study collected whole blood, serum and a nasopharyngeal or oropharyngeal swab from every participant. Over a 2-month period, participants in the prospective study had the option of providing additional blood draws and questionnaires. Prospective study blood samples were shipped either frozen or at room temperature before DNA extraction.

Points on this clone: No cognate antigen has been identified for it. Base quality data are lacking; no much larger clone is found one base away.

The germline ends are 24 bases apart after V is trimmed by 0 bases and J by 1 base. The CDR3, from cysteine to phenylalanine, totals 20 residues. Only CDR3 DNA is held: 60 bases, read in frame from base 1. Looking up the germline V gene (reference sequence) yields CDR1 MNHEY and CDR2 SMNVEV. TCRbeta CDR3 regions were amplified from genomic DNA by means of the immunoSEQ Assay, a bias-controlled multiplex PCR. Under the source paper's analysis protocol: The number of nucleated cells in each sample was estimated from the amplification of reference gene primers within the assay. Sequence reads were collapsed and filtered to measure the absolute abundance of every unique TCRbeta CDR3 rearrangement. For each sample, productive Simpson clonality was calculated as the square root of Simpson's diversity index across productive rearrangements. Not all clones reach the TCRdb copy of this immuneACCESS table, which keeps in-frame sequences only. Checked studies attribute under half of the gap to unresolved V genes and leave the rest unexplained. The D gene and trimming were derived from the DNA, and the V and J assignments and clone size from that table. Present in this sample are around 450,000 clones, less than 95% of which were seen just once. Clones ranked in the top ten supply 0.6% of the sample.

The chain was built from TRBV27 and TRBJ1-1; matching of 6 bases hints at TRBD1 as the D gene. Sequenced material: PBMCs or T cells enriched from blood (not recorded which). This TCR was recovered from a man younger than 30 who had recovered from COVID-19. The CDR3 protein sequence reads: CASSLSPPSTSGQTNTEAFF. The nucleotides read TGTGCCAGCAGTTTATCTCCCCCTTCGACCTCGGGACAAACGAACACTGAAGCTTTCTTT.